This TCR beta chain was identified during a study of T cell changes during pregnancy in multiple sclerosis. Germline CDR1 is SGHRS and CDR2 is YFSETQ. CDR3 length equals 15 residues. V lost 0 bases, J lost 12 bases, and 9 bases stayed unmatched. The protocol was immunoSEQ multiplex PCR, while the TCRdb copy is restricted to in-frame clones and leaves out a portion. The sample includes about 81,000 clones, about 94% of them seen just once. Material: peripheral blood, obtained in the third trimester of pregnancy. This clonotype was obtained from a female donor in good health, enrolled as a control in a pregnancy study. This rearrangement joins TRBV5-1 to TRBJ2-1, with 10 positions matching TRBD2. This CDR3 is CASSLGLAGVNWQFF. The DNA for the CDR3 is TGCGCCAGCAGCTTGGGGCTAGCGGGAGTGAATTGGCAGTTCTTC.